One T cell receptor beta chain is described in this entry. Its antigen remains unidentified. Base quality data are lacking; no much larger clone is found one base away. These reads were obtained on an Illumina MiSeq. TCRdb applied fastp at Q25 and MiXCR to the public reads, then kept only in-frame beta chains. Rows matching on CDR3 protein sequence are summarized as one entry with the most common DNA and genes. This sample holds around 4,500 distinct CDR3 sequences; over 9% were observed only once. The ten top clones hold around a third of the sample. These data come from a study. The germline V gene provides CDR1 MDHEN and CDR2 SYDVKM. The CDR3 spans 14 residues, from the cysteine through the phenylalanine. Only the CDR3 DNA is retained, 42 bases long and in frame from the first base. Trimming accounts for 6 bases at V and 3 bases at J, while the number of junction bases matched to no gene is 3.

The sample consisted of CD4+ T cells from peripheral blood. This clonotype was obtained from a human donor with rheumatoid arthritis. The rearrangement joined TRBV28 to TRBJ2-3; 10 central nucleotides agree with TRBD2. CDR3 region: CASRKAGGTDTQYF. The sequenced DNA is TGTGCCAGCAGGAAAGCGGGAGGGACAGATACGCAGTATTTT.